These 24 T cell receptor beta chains came from one sample sequenced in a study of T cell repertoires in cytomegalovirus infection. One entry per CDR3 protein results from TCRdb running MiXCR on the reads. Of hundreds of thousands of distinct CDR3 sequences in the sample, roughly 15% were seen once. Sequencing was performed on PBMCs. These receptors all stem from a human donor in good health (CMV status not recorded). Some clones in this sample may be carry-over from other donors' samples.

At least ten counts were recorded for this clonotype. The CDR3 DNA reads TGTGCCAGCAGCGCTCAGAGCCAGGGACTAACCTACGAGCAGTACTTC. Residues: CASSAQSQGLTYEQYF. This chain connects TRBV2 to TRBJ2-7; 7 positions agree with TRBD2. The V and J ends lost 6 bases and 2 bases, in that order; junction bases with no gene match: 13. Per germline, CDR1 SNHLY and CDR2 FYNNEI. CDR3 length: 16 amino acids.

This clonotype has a count of ten or more. The chain is built from TRBV7-6 and TRBJ2-7; 10 bases match TRBD1. The CDR3 is 15 amino acids. J gave up 0 bases and V 2 bases, and 1 base lay outside the gene matches. The germline V gene encodes CDR1 SGHVS and CDR2 FNYEAQ. CDR3 DNA sequence: TGTGCCAGCAGCTTAAGGACAGGGGGCTCCTACGAGCAGTACTTC. Translation gives CASSLRTGGSYEQYF.

This clonotype was counted many times. The rearrangement joins TRBV7-6 to TRBJ2-5, with D possibly being TRBD2 (6 bases). Trimming removed 5 bases from V and 2 bases from J, with 9 bases in between. Germline V CDR1 and CDR2: SGHVS, FNYEAQ. This CDR3 has 13 residues. DNA for the CDR3: TGTGCCAGCAGCCCCCGGGGGCAAGAGACCCAGTACTTC. Its translation: CASSPRGQETQYF.

This clonotype was observed a handful of times. The rearrangement joins TRBV20-1 to TRBJ2-3, with 8 bases lining up with TRBD2. There are 14 residues in the CDR3. J gave up 2 bases and V 3 bases, and 4 bases lay outside the gene matches. Per germline, CDR1 DFQATT and CDR2 SNEGSKA (reference sequence). CDR3 DNA: TGCAGTGCTAGGACTAGCGCCATCACAGATACGCAGTATTTT. This encodes CSARTSAITDTQYF.

This clonotype was detected ten times or more. The chain links TRBV28 to TRBJ1-4; TRBD1 agrees at 7 bases. Germline-derived CDR1 and CDR2 are MDHEN and SYDVKM. Trimming cost V 6 bases and J 8 bases; bases outside gene matches: 9. This CDR3 has 14 amino acids. As DNA, the CDR3 is TGTGCCAGCAGGACTGACAGGGAGTGGGAAAAACTGTTTTTT. Residues: CASRTDREWEKLFF.

CDR3 nucleotides: TGTGCCAGCACGCTGGGGGGAGCGTTCGAAAAACTGTTTTTT. Amino acids: CASTLGGAFEKLFF. V gene TRBV2 combines with J gene TRBJ1-4; D might be TRBD1 (5 bases). V lost 7 bases to trimming and J lost 8 bases, with 17 bases between them. The CDR3 consists of 14 residues. Germline assignment: CDR1 SNHLY and CDR2 FYNNEI.

This clonotype was seen more than once but under ten times. V usage is TRBV9 and J usage is TRBJ1-1; D gene ambiguous. Germline V gene lookup returns CDR1 SGDLS and CDR2 YYNGEE. The CDR3 has 16 residues. V lost 0 bases and J lost 0, with 12 bases in between. DNA of the CDR3: TGTGCCAGCAGCGTAGGACCCCCGCCCATGAACACTGAAGCTTTCTTT. Translated: CASSVGPPPMNTEAFF.

This clonotype came up many times. V gene TRBV6-5 combines with J gene TRBJ1-5; D gene unclear. In germline, CDR1 is MNHEY, CDR2 SVGAGI. This CDR3 has 16 residues. Trimming shortened V by 4 bases and J by 7 bases, and 20 bases separated the two germline ends. CDR3 sequence: CASSSNFDPGWQPQHF. CDR3 nucleotides: TGTGCCAGCAGTTCCAACTTCGACCCGGGCTGGCAGCCCCAGCATTTT.

This clonotype showed up just a few times. The chain carries TRBV4-1 and TRBJ2-5; TRBD2 matches 10 bases. This CDR3 spans 16 amino acids. The germline gives CDR1 MGHRA, CDR2 YSYEKL. J lost 7 bases, V lost 2 bases, and 10 bases had no gene match. This CDR3 reads CASSQPTSGDGVTQYF. CDR3 in DNA: TGCGCCAGCAGCCAACCAACTAGCGGGGATGGAGTGACCCAGTACTTC.

This clonotype appeared many times. The rearrangement uses TRBV7-9 and TRBJ1-6, with D maybe TRBD1 (6 bases). CDR3 size: 15 residues. From germline, CDR1 is SEHNR and CDR2 FQNEAQ (reference sequence). Trimming took off 1 base at V and 6 bases at J, with 10 bases between the two ends. The CDR3 loop is CASSLGGAGNSPLHF. The CDR3 DNA follows: TGTGCCAGCAGCTTAGGGGGGGCAGGTAATTCACCCCTCCACTTT.

This clonotype came up many times. The chain joins TRBV28 to TRBJ1-3; possibly TRBD1 for D (5 bases). CDR1 MDHEN and CDR2 SYDVKM come from the germline V gene. Trimming removed 9 bases from V and 2 bases from J, with 20 bases in between. The length of the CDR3 is 16 residues. The CDR3 nucleotides are TGTGCCAGTAAACTCGGGGCAGGGCCTCCTGGAAACACCATATATTTT. Its translation is CASKLGAGPPGNTIYF.

This clonotype was seen ten or more times. The rearrangement links TRBV7-9 to TRBJ2-5; the D is unclear. This CDR3 is built from 14 residues. Trimming took 1 base from V and 5 from J, leaving 11 bases between them. The germline V gene has CDR1 SEHNR and CDR2 FQNEAQ (reference sequence). CDR3 in DNA: TGTGCCAGCAGCTTAGTCGGTGGGTTCGAGACCCAGTACTTC. Protein sequence: CASSLVGGFETQYF.

This clonotype was detected only a few times. This chain joins TRBV2 and TRBJ2-1, with 12 positions matching TRBD2. Trimming cost V 3 bases and J 0 bases; bases outside gene matches: 6. Per the germline V gene, CDR1 is SNHLY and CDR2 is FYNNEI. This CDR3 is 18 amino acids long. The CDR3: CASSDRTSGMSSYNEQFF. The CDR3 nucleotides are TGTGCCAGCAGTGATCGGACTAGCGGGATGAGCTCCTACAATGAGCAGTTCTTC.

This clonotype has a count of ten or more. V and J are TRBV28 and TRBJ2-7; D may be TRBD1 (6 bases). The CDR3 has 12 amino acids. Looked up from germline, CDR1 is MDHEN and CDR2 is SYDVKM. Trimming left V 3 bases short and J 7 bases short, with 10 bases between. CDR3 sequence reads: CASSLGHTEQYF. CDR3 nucleotides: TGTGCCAGCAGTTTGGGACATACTGAGCAGTACTTC.

This clonotype turned up a few times. The rearrangement uses TRBV19 and TRBJ1-1; D is unclear. The V gene lost 3 bases and the J gene lost 5 bases, with 4 bases spanning the gap. CDR1 and CDR2 from the germline V gene are LNHDA and SQIVND (reference sequence). This CDR3 has 11 residues. CDR3 loop: CASSMGTEAFF. The CDR3 DNA is TGTGCCAGTAGTATGGGGACTGAAGCTTTCTTT.

The chain uses TRBV20-1 and TRBJ1-1; D remains ambiguous. Trimming shortened V by 6 bases and J by 2 bases, and 13 bases separated the two germline ends. Germline CDR1 DFQATT, CDR2 SNEGSKA (reference sequence). The CDR3 is made up of 13 amino acids. This chain's CDR3 is CSAFQDLNTEAFF. DNA of the CDR3: TGCAGTGCCTTTCAGGACCTCAACACTGAAGCTTTCTTT.

This chain connects TRBV28 to TRBJ2-7, with D tentatively TRBD1 (6 bases). This CDR3 region has 11 residues. V gave up 5 bases and J gave up 5 bases, with 7 bases separating them. Germline V gives CDR1 MDHEN, CDR2 SYDVKM. CDR3 in amino acids: CASSKGDEQYF. DNA of the CDR3: TGTGCCAGCAGTAAGGGGGACGAGCAGTACTTC.

This clonotype was seen repeatedly, ten times or more. The rearrangement uses TRBV28 and TRBJ1-5; D is perhaps TRBD1 (6 bases). This CDR3 is 18 amino acids long. From germline, CDR1 is MDHEN and CDR2 SYDVKM. V shed 2 bases and J shed 4 bases, with 21 bases lying between them. The CDR3, as DNA: TGTGCCAGCAGTTTAGCCCGGGTGGCAGGGGTCGGAAATCAGCCCCAGCATTTT. Translating it yields CASSLARVAGVGNQPQHF.

This clonotype appeared a few times. The genes are TRBV2 and TRBJ2-1; 10 bases match TRBD1. With V trimmed by 11 bases and J by 8 bases, 9 bases remained unmatched. Germline V gives CDR1 SNHLY, CDR2 FYNNEI. The CDR3 totals 13 residues. The CDR3 sequence: CAGTGTGDDEQFF. CDR3 nucleotide sequence: TGTGCCGGCACCGGGACAGGGGACGATGAGCAGTTCTTC.

The sample holds many counts of this clonotype. V usage is TRBV6-1 and J usage is TRBJ2-4; D gene ambiguous. V lost 4 bases and J lost 0, with 13 bases in between. Germline CDR1 is MNHNS and CDR2 is SASEGT. The CDR3 covers 16 residues. CDR3 DNA: TGTGCCAGCAGTGTTTGGACCAAACTAGCCAAAAACATTCAGTACTTC. It translates to CASSVWTKLAKNIQYF.

This clonotype was counted many times. The V gene is TRBV4-2, the J gene TRBJ2-7, with D unresolved. Germline lookup yields CDR1 LGHNA and CDR2 YNFKEQ. The length of the CDR3 is 15 residues. The germline V and J ends were trimmed by 1 base and 0 bases, with 10 bases remaining between them. The CDR3 region is CASSQAHASSYEQYF. Written as DNA, the CDR3 is TGTGCCAGCAGCCAAGCACACGCTAGCTCCTACGAGCAGTACTTC.

This clonotype showed up just a few times. The chain recombines TRBV7-2 with TRBJ2-1; D ambiguous. Looked up from germline, CDR1 is SGHTA and CDR2 is FQGNSA. V lost 1 base and J lost 4, with 11 bases in between. This CDR3 has 15 residues. In DNA form, the CDR3 reads TGTGCCAGCAGCTTAGGGCAGGCTCAATACAATGAGCAGTTCTTC. It is translated as CASSLGQAQYNEQFF. The complete variable domain, with remaining parts taken from reference TRBV7-2 and TRBJ2-1, reads GAGVSQSPSNKVTEKGKDVELRCDPISGHTALYWYRQSLGQGLEFLIYFQGNSAPDKSGLPSDRFSAERTGGSVSTLTIQRTQQEDSAVYLCASSLGQAQYNEQFFGPGTRLTVL.

This clonotype was recorded a few times. V and J are TRBV5-1 and TRBJ2-5, with a weak D call TRBD2 (7 bases). Per the germline V gene, CDR1 is SGHRS and CDR2 is YFSETQ. The CDR3 is made up of 16 amino acids. Trimming stripped 1 base from V and 2 bases from J, with 15 bases between. Written as DNA, the CDR3 is TGCGCCAGCAGCTTGATAGGGGGGGGCCCACAAGAGACCCAGTACTTC. The encoded protein is CASSLIGGGPQETQYF.

The chain employs TRBV4-3 and TRBJ2-7; 8 positions agree with TRBD2. CDR3 length: 17 amino acids. Per the germline V gene, CDR1 is LGHNA and CDR2 is YSLEER. V was clipped by 0 bases and J by 5 bases; unmatched bases: 12. The CDR3 is CASSQDSGLVGRNEQYF. For the CDR3, the DNA is TGCGCCAGCAGCCAAGATTCGGGACTAGTCGGTCGTAACGAGCAGTACTTC.